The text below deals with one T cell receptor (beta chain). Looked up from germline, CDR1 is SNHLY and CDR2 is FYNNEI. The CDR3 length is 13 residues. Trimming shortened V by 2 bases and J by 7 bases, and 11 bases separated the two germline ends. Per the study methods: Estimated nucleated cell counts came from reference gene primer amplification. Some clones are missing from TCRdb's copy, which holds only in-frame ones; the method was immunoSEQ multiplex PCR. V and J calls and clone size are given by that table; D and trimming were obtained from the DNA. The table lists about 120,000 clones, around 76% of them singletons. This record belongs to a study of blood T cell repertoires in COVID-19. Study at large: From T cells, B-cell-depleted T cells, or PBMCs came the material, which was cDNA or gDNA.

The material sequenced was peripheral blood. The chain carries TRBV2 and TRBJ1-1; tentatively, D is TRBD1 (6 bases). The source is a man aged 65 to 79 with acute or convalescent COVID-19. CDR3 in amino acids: CASSETGGREAFF. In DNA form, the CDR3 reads TGTGCCAGCAGTGAAACCGGGGGGCGTGAAGCTTTCTTT. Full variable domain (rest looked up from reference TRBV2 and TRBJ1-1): EPEVTQTPSHQVTQMGQEVILRCVPISNHLYFYWYRQILGQKVEFLVSFYNNEISEKSEIFDDQFSVERPDGSNFTLKIRSTKLEDSAMYFCASSETGGREAFFGQGTRLTVV.